The 5 T cell receptor beta chains reported below all come from one sample, sequenced in a study of regulatory T cells in long-lasting Graves disease. The sample's time point: newly diagnosed GD, antithyroid drugs for less than 3 months. RNA extracted from PBMCs served as the sequencing template. Arm-PCR with iRepertoire HTBI primers amplified the CDR3 regions for these TCR beta libraries. TCRdb re-derived calls from the multiplex PCR reads in MiXCR, one entry per CDR3 protein. The sample lists over 200,000 distinct CDR3 sequences, 15% to 20% occurring once. Another study also made use of these data, one on T cells in Graves' hyperthyroidism and ophthalmopathy.

The sequenced sample was peripheral blood mononuclear cells (PBMCs), obtained at new diagnosis, from a patient treated with antithyroid drugs. These receptor sequences come from a woman aged 25 to 39 with Graves disease.

Concerning this clonotype itself: This sequence may be a read error, since a much larger clone differs from it by one base. V gene TRBV6-2 or TRBV6-3 combines with J gene TRBJ2-7, with D maybe TRBD2 (5 bases). CDR1 and CDR2 from the germline V gene are MNHEY and SVGEGT. There are 15 residues in the CDR3. Deletions cut 5 bases from V and 2 bases from J, with 16 bases between. DNA for the CDR3: TGTGCCAGCAGTGTCGATAAGAGGGATACCTACGAGCAGTACTTC. Protein product: CASSVDKRDTYEQYF.

The rearrangement joins TRBV7-9 to TRBJ2-1, with TRBD2 identical over 8 bases. This CDR3 has 15 residues. Germline-derived CDR1 and CDR2 are SEHNR and FQNEAQ (reference sequence). The V segment lost 2 bases and the J segment 4 bases; nucleotides outside the gene matches: 4. CDR3 protein: CASSLTAGGYNEQFF. In DNA form, the CDR3 reads TGTGCCAGCAGCTTAACGGCGGGGGGATACAATGAGCAGTTCTTC.

This clonotype occurred many times. V gene TRBV20-1 combines with J gene TRBJ1-1; D is unresolved. Between the trimmed V and J ends, which lost 5 bases and 5 bases, there was a span of 12 bases. CDR1 and CDR2 (germline): DFQATT, SNEGSKA (reference sequence). The CDR3 totals 12 residues. The CDR3 reads CSAELQLTEAFF. CDR3 sequence (DNA): TGCAGTGCTGAACTACAGTTAACTGAAGCTTTCTTT.

Points on this clonotype: A much larger clone differs by one base, so this may be a read error. The rearrangement joins TRBV20-1 to TRBJ2-3; no clear D. The CDR3 runs to 14 residues. Germline-derived CDR1 and CDR2 are DFQATT and SNEGSKA (reference sequence). As DNA, the CDR3 is TGCAGTGCTAGGAACCCGTTGATCACAGCTACGCAGTATTTT. Its translation is CSARNPLITATQYF.

The chain links TRBV9 to TRBJ1-2; D is ambiguous. The V gene's germline CDR1 is SGDLS and CDR2 YYNGEE. The ends were cut back, 4 bases at V and 0 bases at J, with 7 bases in the middle. There are 13 residues in the CDR3. This chain's CDR3 is CASSLSTNYGYTF. The DNA for the CDR3 is TGTGCCAGCAGCCTCTCAACTAACTATGGCTACACCTTC.